The 8 T cell receptor beta chains reported below all come from one sample, sequenced in a study of vaccination and CD4 T cells after COVID-19. Treatment meaning: roughly 11-day PBMC culture with coronavirus spike peptide pools or control peptides (ViraFEST assay). The assay that was used to sequence DNA from cultured CD4+ T cells was the Oncomine TCR Beta short-read assay. From the PCR reads, TCRdb called clonotypes with MiXCR, one entry per CDR3 protein. The data contain approximately 14,000 distinct CDR3 sequences, around 70% of them singletons. Their antigen targets remain unknown. Material: CD4+ T cells from blood, cultured in vitro. These receptor sequences come from a human donor who had recovered from COVID-19.

V is TRBV2 and J is TRBJ1-1; tentative D call: TRBD1 (5 bases). Germline V CDR1 and CDR2: SNHLY, FYNNEI. The CDR3 sequence is 13 residues long. V lost 6 bases and J lost 1, with 9 bases in between. The DNA of the CDR3 is TGTGCCAGCAGGAGAGGGGAGAACACTGAAGCTTTCTTT. Its translation is CASRRGENTEAFF.

The chain uses TRBV30 and TRBJ1-6, with no clear D. This CDR3 is 13 amino acids long. V lost 4 bases and J lost 7, with 11 bases in between. Germline CDR1 GTSNPN, CDR2 SVGIG (reference sequence). The CDR3: CAWTSPENSPLHF. CDR3 coding DNA: TGTGCCTGGACCAGCCCCGAAAATTCACCCCTCCACTTT. The variable domain in full, with the rest retrieved from reference TRBV30 and TRBJ1-6, is SQTIHQWPATLVQPVGSPLSLECTVEGTSNPNLYWYRQAAGRGLQLLFYSVGIGQISSEVPQNLSASRPQDRQFILSSKKLLLSDSGFYLCAWTSPENSPLHFGNGTRLTVT.

The chain recombines TRBV10-1 with TRBJ2-1; D unresolved. The CDR3 loop spans 8 amino acids. Germline CDR1 WNHNN, CDR2 SYGVQD (reference sequence). CDR3 amino acids: CARNEQFF. DNA of the CDR3: TGCGCACGGAATGAGCAGTTCTTC.

The V call is TRBV18, the J call TRBJ2-1; 9 bases agree with TRBD2. Germline V lookup: CDR1 KGHSH, CDR2 LQKENI. Germline trimming cut 3 bases from V and 4 bases from J; bases unmatched to any gene: 4. The CDR3 extends over 15 amino acids. CDR3 sequence: CASSPSGGHYNEQFF. The CDR3 nucleotides read TGTGCCAGCTCACCTAGCGGGGGACATTACAATGAGCAGTTCTTC.

The chain is built from TRBV23-1 and TRBJ1-5; D gene uncertain. TRBV23-1 is reported as an ORF; its role is uncertain. V was shortened by 6 bases and J by 5 bases, with 11 bases between the two germline ends. CDR3 length equals 13 residues. The CDR3: CASRGRPDQPQHF. The CDR3 nucleotides are TGCGCCAGCAGGGGTAGGCCCGATCAGCCCCAGCATTTT.

This clonotype has a handful of counts. V and J are TRBV7-2 and TRBJ2-5; D gene unclear. This CDR3 spans 14 amino acids. V lost 2 bases and J lost 1, with 8 bases in between. CDR1 SGHTA and CDR2 FQGNSA come from the germline V gene. The CDR3 coding sequence is TGTGCCAGCAGCTTATCCCGGAGCCAAGAGACCCAGTACTTC. Protein: CASSLSRSQETQYF.

This clonotype is deemed medium-sized. This chain uses TRBV5-5 with TRBJ2-7; 7 nucleotides match TRBD1. The germline CDR1 and CDR2 sequences are SGHKS and YYEKEE (reference sequence). With 4 bases clipped from V and 5 bases from J, the junction kept 9 bases outside the gene matches. This CDR3 region has 14 residues. CDR3 bases: TGTGCCAGCAGCGGTCGACAGGGATCCCACGAGCAGTACTTC. It codes for CASSGRQGSHEQYF.

Here the CDR3 reads CATSDSERNPYEQYF. The CDR3, as DNA: TGTGCCACCAGTGATTCTGAGCGTAACCCCTACGAGCAGTACTTC. The chain employs TRBV24-1 and TRBJ2-7; D ambiguous. This CDR3 spans 15 amino acids. CDR1 is KGHDR, CDR2 SFDVKD, per germline. V was clipped by 2 bases and J by 2 bases, with 12 bases between them.